This passage covers 20 T cell receptor beta chains from one sample sequenced in a study of Graves' ophthalmopathy and Graves' hyperthyroidism. RNA transcripts provided the template for amplifying TCR beta CDR3 regions. Following a first-round RT-PCR that used HTBI primers, a second-round multiplex PCR was carried out. TCRdb re-called the multiplex PCR reads through MiXCR, storing one row per CDR3 protein. This table has around 51,000 distinct CDR3 sequences, 50% appearing once. Sequencing was done on a sample of peripheral blood. These receptors were collected from an adult man with Graves' ophthalmopathy.

The chain couples TRBV2 to TRBJ1-1, with a tentative D call TRBD1 (5 bases). Germline CDR1 reads SNHLY; CDR2 reads FYNNEI. Trimming pared 7 bases from V and 3 bases from J, leaving 18 bases between. The CDR3 contains 15 residues. This CDR3 reads CASKVGANVYTEAFF. The DNA for the CDR3 is TGTGCCAGCAAGGTCGGGGCGAACGTTTACACTGAAGCTTTCTTT.

For this clonotype: At one of its ends the junction is not consistent with the germline gene, which may arise from a read error. The chain combines TRBV11-2 with TRBJ1-3; no firm D call. Germline loops: CDR1 SGHAT, CDR2 FQNNGV. CDR3 length: 13 residues. In nucleotides, the CDR3 is TGTGCCAGCAGCGGAGGGAACGGAAACACAATATGTTTT. This gives the protein CASSGGNGNTICF.

Remarks on this clonotype: At one end, the junction sequence differs from germline, possibly due to a read error. This chain connects TRBV6-2 or TRBV6-3 to TRBJ2-5, with TRBD1 identical over 9 bases. Germline CDR1 and CDR2: MNHEY and SVGEGT. This CDR3 contains 13 residues. The CDR3: CAGRQGGGETQYF. DNA of the CDR3: TGTGCCGGCAGACAGGGGGGGGGAGAGACCCAGTACTTC.

V usage is TRBV7-8 and J usage is TRBJ1-2; 11 positions agree with TRBD1. With V trimmed by 0 bases and J by 3 bases, 0 bases remained unmatched. The CDR3 consists of 15 residues. CDR1 is SGHVS, CDR2 FQNEAQ, per germline. The CDR3 DNA is TGTGCCAGCAGCTTAGCGGGACAGGGGGACTATGGCTACACCTTC. It codes for CASSLAGQGDYGYTF.

In the case of this clonotype: Its ends do not fully match the called genes, so a read error is possible. The chain uses TRBV5-1 and TRBJ2-5; D not certain. The CDR3 totals 14 residues. The germline V gene has CDR1 SGHRS and CDR2 YFSETQ. The DNA of the CDR3 is TGCGCCAGCAGCCCCCGGGTCTACCAAGAGGCCCAGTACTTC. Protein product: CASSPRVYQEAQYF.

In the case of this clonotype: One end of the junction fails to match germline, which may point to a read error. J is TRBJ1-5 and V is TRBV10-2; D gene unclear. The CDR3 totals 13 residues. Per the germline V gene, CDR1 is WSHSY and CDR2 is SAAADI. CDR3: CASSQSGNQPQHF. DNA for the CDR3: TGTGCCAGCAGTCAAAGCGGGAATCAGCCCCAGCATTTT.

This chain connects TRBV20-1 to TRBJ1-5; D is unclear. The CDR3 has 13 amino acids. Germline-derived CDR1 and CDR2 are DFQATT and SNEGSKA (reference sequence). V lost 3 bases and J lost 2, with 8 bases in between. CDR3 sequence reads: CSAREGGNQPQHF. In nucleotides, the CDR3 is TGCAGTGCTAGGGAAGGAGGCAATCAGCCCCAGCATTTT.

This clonotype was counted many times. The V and J genes are TRBV14 and TRBJ1-6; 8 nucleotides agree with TRBD1. Trimming took 4 bases from V and 7 from J; bases not matched to a gene: 9. Germline-derived CDR1 and CDR2 are SGHDN and FVKESK. CDR3 length: 16 amino acids. CDR3 sequence (DNA): TGTGCCAGCAGCCGAGGACAGGGAGGGAGGAATTCACCCCTCCACTTT. Its protein is CASSRGQGGRNSPLHF.

The V call is TRBV11-2, the J call TRBJ1-5; 8 bases agree with TRBD1. Germline CDR1 is SGHAT and CDR2 is FQNNGV. With 3 bases clipped from V and 5 bases from J, the junction kept 0 bases outside the gene matches. This CDR3 spans 13 amino acids. The CDR3 nucleotides are TGTGCCAGCAGCTTGACAGGGGATCAGCCCCAGCATTTT. Its protein is CASSLTGDQPQHF.

This clonotype occurred many times. J is TRBJ2-7 and V is TRBV12-3 or TRBV12-4, with D perhaps TRBD1 (5 bases). CDR3 length: 15 amino acids. Between the trimmed V and J ends, which lost 3 bases and 3 bases, there was a span of 15 bases. The CDR3 loop is CASSFRQGGSYEQYF. The CDR3 DNA sequence: TGTGCCAGCAGTTTTCGGCAGGGTGGAAGCTACGAGCAGTACTTC.

Concerning this clonotype itself: Lacking the conserved final phenylalanine or tryptophan, this CDR3 likely reflects a read error. No DNA is shown, since the ends of the CDR3 on it are uncertain; the CDR3 is the one TCRdb lists. The rearrangement joins TRBV2 to TRBJ2-1; the table's D call, TRBD2, was not checked against the DNA. CDR1 and CDR2 (germline): SNHLY, FYNNEI. The CDR3 spans 11 amino acids, including both terminal residues. CDR3 sequence reads: CASSETSGTHT.

This clonotype was found many times. CDR3 protein: CASSSQAGWTEAFF. The CDR3 DNA is TGTGCCAGCAGTTCGCAAGCGGGATGGACTGAAGCTTTCTTT. The V call is TRBV12-3 or TRBV12-4, the J call TRBJ1-1; D is unresolved. The CDR3 runs 14 residues. V was clipped by 4 bases and J by 5 bases, with 14 bases between them.

This clonotype was detected ten times or more. The CDR3 nucleotides read TGTGCCAGCTCACCACACAGGGACAAGCCCCAGCATTTT. Translated: CASSPHRDKPQHF. This chain links TRBV18 with TRBJ1-5, with a possible D match to TRBD1 (6 bases). CDR1 and CDR2 from the germline V gene are KGHSH and LQKENI. CDR3 size: 13 residues. V was pared by 1 base and J by 8 bases, with 9 bases between.

This clonotype was found many times. The V call is TRBV7-9, the J call TRBJ2-7, with a tentative D call TRBD1 (6 bases). V was pared by 4 bases and J by 0 bases, with 19 bases between. Germline V gives CDR1 SEHNR, CDR2 FQNEAQ (reference sequence). The CDR3 runs to 17 residues. The DNA for the CDR3 is TGTGCCAGCAGCTCTACCCTCCAGGGGACGAGCTCCTACGAGCAGTACTTC. Translating it yields CASSSTLQGTSSYEQYF.

The DNA for the CDR3 is TGTGCCAGCAGTCTTTCGACTACAACCTACGAGCAGTACTTC. Residues: CASSLSTTTYEQYF. The chain is built from TRBV6-5 and TRBJ2-7, with D maybe TRBD2 (5 bases). The V gene's germline CDR1 is MNHEY and CDR2 SVGAGI. Deletions cut 5 bases from V and 2 bases from J, with 13 bases between. This CDR3 has 14 amino acids.

Only a few counts were recorded for this clonotype. The gene calls are TRBV7-9 and TRBJ2-7; D might be TRBD1 (6 bases). V shed 1 base and J shed 3 bases, with 13 bases lying between them. This CDR3 spans 15 amino acids. CDR1 is SEHNR and CDR2 is FQNEAQ in the germline V gene (reference sequence). The CDR3 sequence: CASSLEAGVFYEQYF. The CDR3 DNA is TGTGCCAGCAGCTTAGAGGCAGGGGTTTTCTACGAGCAGTACTTC.

The chain uses TRBV11-1 and TRBJ2-7, with TRBD2 matching over 10 bases. The DNA end favors TRBJ2-5, so the J call may be wrong. Germline CDR1 and CDR2: SGHAT and FQDESV (reference sequence). The CDR3 consists of 15 residues. The DNA of the CDR3 is TGTGCCAGCAGCTTAAGCGGGAGGGCCGGGGAGACCCAGTACTTC. Translating gives CASSLSGRAGETQYF.

This chain connects TRBV20-1 to TRBJ2-5; a weak D match, TRBD2 (5 bases). Germline V CDR1 and CDR2: DFQATT, SNEGSKA (reference sequence). Trimming removed 3 bases at V and 2 bases at J, with 7 bases between. This CDR3 comprises 12 residues. The CDR3 nucleotides are TGCAGTGCTAGCGGGGTACAAGAGACCCAGTACTTC. Encoded protein: CSASGVQETQYF.

The chain is built from TRBV20-1 and TRBJ2-3; 10 bases agree with TRBD1. Germline CDR1 is DFQATT and CDR2 is SNEGSKA (reference sequence). Trimming cost V 1 base and J 6 bases; bases outside gene matches: 4. This CDR3 region has 14 residues. The chain's CDR3 is CSARVGTGDDTQYF. CDR3 nucleotide sequence: TGCAGTGCTAGAGTCGGGACAGGGGATGATACGCAGTATTTT.

This clonotype is a singleton in its sample. The chain links TRBV7-3 to TRBJ2-1, with 8 bases matching TRBD2. This CDR3 is 14 amino acids long. V trimming: 2 bases; J trimming: 8 bases; junction bases outside the gene matches: 5. CDR1 is SGHTA and CDR2 is FQGTGA in the germline V gene. The CDR3 spells CASSLEAGADEQFF. The CDR3 DNA sequence: TGTGCCAGCAGCTTAGAAGCGGGGGCGGATGAGCAGTTCTTC.